The clone carrying this T cell receptor beta chain showed up just a few times. As yet, its antigen is unknown. The sample comes from a study of T-cell memory formation after mild COVID-19. General study results and limits: A second wave expanding day 15 to 37 was CD4+-biased; contracting clones were balanced.

From 5'RACE with constant-segment primers came TCR alpha and TCR beta cDNA libraries that carried sample barcodes and UMIs. TCRdb called the 5' RACE reads again in MiXCR, with one record for every CDR3 protein. The data show under 400,000 distinct CDR3 sequences, about 21% seen once. Sequencing was done on a sample of PBMCs or a T cell subset sorted from them (not recorded which). The clonotype was recovered from an adult woman who had mild COVID-19 (a few samples of this study predate the infection). Cell type and time point are not known.

The CDR3 DNA sequence: TGCAGCGTTGAGACGGGACAGAACACTGAAGCTTTCTTT. Translated, it gives CSVETGQNTEAFF. The chain has TRBV29-1 and TRBJ1-1; TRBD1 might be the D (6 bases). The V end lost 3 bases, the J end lost 1 base, and 9 bases lay between the germline ends. There are 13 residues in the CDR3. Germline V gives CDR1 SQVTM, CDR2 ANQGSEA.